The clone carrying this T cell receptor (beta chain) turned up a few times. Trimming at V came to 0 bases and at J to 5 bases, leaving 6 bases not matched to a gene. This CDR3 spans 15 amino acids. The V gene's germline CDR1 is SGHTA and CDR2 FQGNSA. This sample is drawn from a study of T cells after posttransplantation cyclophosphamide. Measured with immunoSEQ multiplex PCR; TCRdb has only the in-frame clones, and not every one. The sample contains tens of thousands of clones, roughly 67% of which appear only once. The receptor was derived from a woman aged 60-75 years in good health, CMV-negative, and a related stem cell transplant donor. Sequences were obtained from memory CD4+ T cells sorted from PBMCs. The chain uses TRBV7-2 and TRBJ2-7, with 8 bases that match TRBD1. The CDR3, as DNA: TGTGCCAGCAGCTTAGCATCAGGGGGCCCCAACGAGCAGTACTTC. It codes for CASSLASGGPNEQYF.